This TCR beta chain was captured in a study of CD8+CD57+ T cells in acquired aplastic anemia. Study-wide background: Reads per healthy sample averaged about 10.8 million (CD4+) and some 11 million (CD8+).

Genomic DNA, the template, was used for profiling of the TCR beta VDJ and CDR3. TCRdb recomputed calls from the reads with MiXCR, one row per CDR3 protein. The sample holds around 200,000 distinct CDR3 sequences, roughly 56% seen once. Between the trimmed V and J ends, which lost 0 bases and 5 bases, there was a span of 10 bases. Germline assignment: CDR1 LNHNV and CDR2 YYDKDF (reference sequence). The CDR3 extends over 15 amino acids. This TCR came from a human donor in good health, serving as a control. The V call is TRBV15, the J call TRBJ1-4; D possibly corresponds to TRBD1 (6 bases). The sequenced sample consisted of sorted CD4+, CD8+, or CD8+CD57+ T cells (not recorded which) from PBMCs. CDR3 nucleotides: TGTGCCACCAGCAGAGATGTAGGGGGGAATGAAAAACTGTTTTTT. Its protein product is CATSRDVGGNEKLFF.